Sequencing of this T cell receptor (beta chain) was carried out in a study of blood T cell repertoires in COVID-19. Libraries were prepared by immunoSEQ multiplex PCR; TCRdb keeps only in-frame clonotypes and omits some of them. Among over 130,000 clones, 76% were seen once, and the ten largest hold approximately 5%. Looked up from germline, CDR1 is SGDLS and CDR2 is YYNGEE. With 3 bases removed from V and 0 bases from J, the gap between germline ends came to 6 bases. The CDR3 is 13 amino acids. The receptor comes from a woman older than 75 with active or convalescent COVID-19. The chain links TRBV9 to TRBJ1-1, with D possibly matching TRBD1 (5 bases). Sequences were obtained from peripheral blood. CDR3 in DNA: TGTGCCAGCAGCGGACAGATGAACACTGAAGCTTTCTTT. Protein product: CASSGQMNTEAFF. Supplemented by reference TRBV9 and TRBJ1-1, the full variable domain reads DSGVTQTPKHLITATGQRVTLRCSPRSGDLSVYWYQQSLDQGLQFLIQYYNGEERAKGNILERFSAQQFPDLHSELNLSSLELGDSALYFCASSGQMNTEAFFGQGTRLTVV.